This section outlines one T cell receptor (beta chain) sequence together with its context. Its antigen is unidentified. The data were obtained in a study of CD8 T cells in Susac syndrome. Notes on the study in general: Individuals included in the TCR sequencing and HLA analysis were acknowledged by the study to be relatively few in number.

From blood CD8+ and CD4+ T cells, the TCR beta chain was sequenced. TEMRA cells were FACS-enriched, and CD8+ and CD4+ T cells were isolated negatively. RNA in amounts of about 0.5 to 1 ug was reverse transcribed with random hexamers. By means of immunoSEQ multiplex PCR, TCR beta CDR3 spanning 54 Vbeta and 13 Jbeta underwent amplification. A single record per CDR3 protein comes from TCRdb applying MiXCR to the immunoSEQ multiplex PCR reads. The sample holds roughly 300,000 distinct CDR3 sequences, around 83% seen once. Trimming removed 5 bases from V and 4 bases from J, with 8 bases in between. The CDR3 runs to 13 residues. CDR1 is KGHDR, CDR2 SFDVKD, per germline.

The sequencing input was CD8+ T cells from PBMCs. The chain joins TRBV24-1 to TRBJ1-5; D not certain. The TCR originated in a human donor with multiple sclerosis. CDR3 nucleotide sequence: TGTGCCACCAGTGCTGGTCAGAATCAGCCCCAGCATTTT. Its protein product is CATSAGQNQPQHF.